This T cell receptor beta chain was recorded in a study of blood T cell repertoires in COVID-19 (dated by TCRdb to the early 2020s). Study-level background: The collaborator samples originated in the United States, Italy and Spain and spanned the acute and convalescent phases of COVID-19. The material from the prospective study consisted of cDNA or gDNA derived from T cells, B-cell-depleted T cells, or PBMCs. Deeply sampled blood TCRbeta repertoires from subjects exposed to, actively infected with, or recovered from COVID-19 were included in the dataset. The repertoires were made available in a free public database intended to serve as a resource for research on the immune response to SARS-CoV-2. Samples were obtained from the ongoing ImmuneRACE study (first 160 participants) and from roughly 1,300 subjects provided by 6 global collaborators. Nearly every sample came with metadata listing a de-identified subject ID, COVID-19 status, age in years and sex. Where available, HLA class I and class II types were taken from metadata supplied by the sample provider and were not determined by assay-based typing. Results and caveats for the whole study, not just this receptor: Clinical and demographic metadata were provided uncurated, with the amount varying by source and participant.

The immunoSEQ Assay, a bias-controlled multiplex PCR, was used to amplify TCRbeta CDR3 regions from genomic DNA. In the paper's pipeline: Nucleated cell counts per sample were estimated from amplification of reference gene primers within the assay. Sequence reads were collapsed and filtered to measure the absolute abundance of every unique TCRbeta CDR3 rearrangement. Productive Simpson clonality was computed per sample as the square root of Simpson's diversity index over productive rearrangements. Imported from immuneACCESS, the table was reduced by TCRdb to in-frame sequences with V and J called. These copies leave out some clones; in studies compared against another copy, an unresolved V gene accounts for under half, and the cause of the remainder is not known. V and J calls and clone size are copied from that table; D and trimming were computed from the DNA. A total of some 30,000 clones appear in this sample, 80% to 90% of them only once. The ten largest make up 25% to 30% of the sample.

At one collaborating source in Seattle, patients were enrolled during active infection and were followed longitudinally through the course of disease. The collaborating institutions used their own protocols to collect whole blood in K2EDTA tubes. For TCRbeta analysis, collaborators shipped samples in one of three forms: frozen whole blood, isolated PBMCs, or DNA extracted from either of those sample types. From the cysteine through the phenylalanine, the CDR3 covers 16 amino acids. Only the CDR3 DNA is retained, 48 bases long and in frame from the first base. V and J are trimmed by 4 bases and 1 base, and the gene matches miss 6 bases of the junction. Based on the germline V gene, the CDR1 and CDR2 sequences are SGHRS and YFSETQ. In this sample, this clone turned up a few times. Its antigen remains unidentified. Per-nucleotide qualities are absent, and no much larger clonotype sits a single base away.

The clonotype originates from a woman over 75 with COVID-19, enrolled during active disease. The sample consisted of peripheral blood. The chain joins TRBV5-1 to TRBJ2-5, and 11 junction bases match TRBD2. The CDR3 region has the sequence CASSARLAGPQETQYF. At the DNA level, the sequence is TGCGCCAGCAGCGCCAGACTAGCGGGGCCCCAAGAGACCCAGTACTTC.